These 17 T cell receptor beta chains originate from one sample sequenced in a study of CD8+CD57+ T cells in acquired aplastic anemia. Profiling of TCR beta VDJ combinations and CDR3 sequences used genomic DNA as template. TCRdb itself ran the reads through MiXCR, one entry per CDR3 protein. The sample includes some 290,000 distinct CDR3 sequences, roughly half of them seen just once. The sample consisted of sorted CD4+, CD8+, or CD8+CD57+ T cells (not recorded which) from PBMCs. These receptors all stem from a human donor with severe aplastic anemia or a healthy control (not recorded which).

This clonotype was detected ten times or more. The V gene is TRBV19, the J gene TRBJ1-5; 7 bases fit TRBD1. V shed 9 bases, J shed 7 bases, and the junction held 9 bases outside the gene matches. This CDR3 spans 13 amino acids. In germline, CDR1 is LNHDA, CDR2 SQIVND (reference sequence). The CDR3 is CASSGQVRQPQHF. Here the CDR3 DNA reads TGTGCCAGCTCAGGACAGGTTCGCCAGCCCCAGCATTTT.

The CDR3 spells CATGTAGNTIYF. In DNA form, the CDR3 reads TGTGCCACTGGGACAGCTGGAAACACCATATATTTT. The chain is built from TRBV2 and TRBJ1-3; 7 nucleotides align to TRBD1. Per the germline V gene, CDR1 is SNHLY and CDR2 is FYNNEI. The CDR3 totals 12 residues. J was trimmed by 2 bases and V by 10 bases; bases with no gene match: 2.

The CDR3 nucleotides read TGTGCCAGCAGCTTGGAGGGACACGTCTACGAGCAGTACTTC. Translating gives CASSLEGHVYEQYF. The chain links TRBV5-8 to TRBJ2-7; tentative D call: TRBD1 (6 bases). Per germline, CDR1 SGHTS and CDR2 YDEGEE. Trimming took 0 bases from V and 3 from J, leaving 10 bases between them. The CDR3 is made up of 14 amino acids.

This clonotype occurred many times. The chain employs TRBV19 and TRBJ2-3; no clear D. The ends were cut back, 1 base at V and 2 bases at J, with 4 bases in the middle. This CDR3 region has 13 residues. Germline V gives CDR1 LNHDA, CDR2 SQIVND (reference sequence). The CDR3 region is CASSIGNTDTQYF. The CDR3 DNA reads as TGTGCCAGTAGTATAGGGAACACAGATACGCAGTATTTT.

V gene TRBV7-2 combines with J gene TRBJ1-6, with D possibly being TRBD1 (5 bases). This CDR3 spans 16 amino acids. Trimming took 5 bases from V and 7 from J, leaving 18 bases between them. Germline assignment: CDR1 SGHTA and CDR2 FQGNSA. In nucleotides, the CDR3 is TGTGCCAGCAGCGGGGGGGGGAGCGGCCAGAATTCACCCCTCCACTTT. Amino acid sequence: CASSGGGSGQNSPLHF.

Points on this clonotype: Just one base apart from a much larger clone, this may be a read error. The CDR3 DNA follows: TGTGCCAGCAGCCTGACAGGGATCTATAATTCACCCCTCCGCTTT. It is translated as CASSLTGIYNSPLRF. V is TRBV6-2 or TRBV6-3 and J is TRBJ1-6; 7 bases are shared with TRBD1. The CDR3 covers 15 residues. Germline lookup yields CDR1 MNHEY and CDR2 SVGEGT.

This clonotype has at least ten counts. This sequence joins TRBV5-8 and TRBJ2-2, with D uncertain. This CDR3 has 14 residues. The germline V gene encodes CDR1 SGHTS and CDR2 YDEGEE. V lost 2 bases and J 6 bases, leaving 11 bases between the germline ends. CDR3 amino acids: CASSLAAFPGELFF. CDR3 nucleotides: TGTGCCAGCAGCTTAGCAGCTTTCCCCGGGGAGCTGTTTTTT.

CDR3 region: CATSDPSNTEAFF. The CDR3 nucleotides are TGTGCCACCAGTGACCCATCCAACACTGAAGCTTTCTTT. The chain uses TRBV24-1 and TRBJ1-1, with unresolved D. The germline gives CDR1 KGHDR, CDR2 SFDVKD. V gave up 4 bases and J gave up 2 bases, with 7 bases separating them. The CDR3 is 13 residues long.

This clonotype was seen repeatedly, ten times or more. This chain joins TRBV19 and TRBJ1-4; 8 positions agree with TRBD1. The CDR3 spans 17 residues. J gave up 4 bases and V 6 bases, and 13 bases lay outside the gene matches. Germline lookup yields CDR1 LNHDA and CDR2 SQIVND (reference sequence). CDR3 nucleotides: TGTGCCAGTAGAAGCATCAGGGGGCCGGCTTATAATGAAAAACTGTTTTTT. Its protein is CASRSIRGPAYNEKLFF.

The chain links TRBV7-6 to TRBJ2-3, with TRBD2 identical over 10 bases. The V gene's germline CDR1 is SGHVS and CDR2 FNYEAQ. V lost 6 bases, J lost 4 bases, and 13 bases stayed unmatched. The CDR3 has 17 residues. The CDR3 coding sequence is TGTGCCAGCAGTGACTCCTCTGGGCTAGCGGGAGCAGATACGCAGTATTTT. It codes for CASSDSSGLAGADTQYF.

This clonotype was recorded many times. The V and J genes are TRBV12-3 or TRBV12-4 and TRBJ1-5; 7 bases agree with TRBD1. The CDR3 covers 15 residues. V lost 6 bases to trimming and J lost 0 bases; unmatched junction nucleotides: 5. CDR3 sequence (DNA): TGTGCCAGCAGAGAGACAGGGTATAGCAATCAGCCCCAGCATTTT. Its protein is CASRETGYSNQPQHF.

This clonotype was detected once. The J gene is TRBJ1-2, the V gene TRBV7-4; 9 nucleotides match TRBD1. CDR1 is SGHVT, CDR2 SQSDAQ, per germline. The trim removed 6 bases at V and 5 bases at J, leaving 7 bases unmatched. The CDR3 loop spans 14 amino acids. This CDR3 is CASSLYDRGYGYTF. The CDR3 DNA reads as TGTGCCAGCAGTTTATATGACAGGGGGTATGGCTACACCTTC.

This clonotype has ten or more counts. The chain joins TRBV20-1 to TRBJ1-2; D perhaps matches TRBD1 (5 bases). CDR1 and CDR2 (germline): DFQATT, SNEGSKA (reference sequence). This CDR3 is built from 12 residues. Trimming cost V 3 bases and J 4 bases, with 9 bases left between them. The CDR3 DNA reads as TGCAGTGCTAGGTGGCAGGGCTATGGCTACACCTTC. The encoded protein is CSARWQGYGYTF.

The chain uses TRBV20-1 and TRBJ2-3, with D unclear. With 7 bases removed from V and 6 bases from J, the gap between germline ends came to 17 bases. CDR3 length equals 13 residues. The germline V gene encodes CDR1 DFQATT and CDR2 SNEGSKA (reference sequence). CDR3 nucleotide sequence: TGCAGTGGCCGTCCCGGAAGTTTGGATACGCAGTATTTT. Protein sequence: CSGRPGSLDTQYF.

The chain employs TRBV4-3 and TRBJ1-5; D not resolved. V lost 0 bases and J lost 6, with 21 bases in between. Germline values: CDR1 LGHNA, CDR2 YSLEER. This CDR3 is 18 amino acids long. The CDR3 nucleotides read TGCGCCAGCAGCCAAGAGCCTGGGCTGGGCAGGCTGGGTCAGCCCCAGCATTTT. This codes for CASSQEPGLGRLGQPQHF.

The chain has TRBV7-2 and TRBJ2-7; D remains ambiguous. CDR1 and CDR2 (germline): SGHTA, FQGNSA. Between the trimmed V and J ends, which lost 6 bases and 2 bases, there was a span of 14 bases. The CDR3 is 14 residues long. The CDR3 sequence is CASSPGPAAYEQYF. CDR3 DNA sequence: TGTGCCAGCAGTCCCGGACCGGCCGCCTACGAGCAGTACTTC.

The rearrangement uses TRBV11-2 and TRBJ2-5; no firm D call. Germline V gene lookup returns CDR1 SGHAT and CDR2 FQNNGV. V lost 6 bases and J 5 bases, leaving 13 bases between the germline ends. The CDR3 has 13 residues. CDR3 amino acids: CASRPPLGETQYF. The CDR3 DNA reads TGTGCCAGCAGGCCCCCTCTAGGTGAGACCCAGTACTTC.